This record concerns one TCR beta chain sequence. Its antigen is not yet known. No base-level quality is on record; no much larger clone is a single base apart. Ficoll-Paque density gradient centrifugation was the method used to isolate PBMCs. The sample comes from a study of T-cell memory formation after mild COVID-19 (dated by TCRdb to about 2021). At the level of the whole study: TCR sequence clusters from the two donors were largely donor specific. The cohort was made up of two young adult volunteers, one female and one male, who were previously healthy. T-cell clones expanding and contracting after mild COVID-19 in a couple of donors were tracked by longitudinal TCRalpha and TCRbeta repertoire sequencing.

V is shortened by 5 bases, J by 5 bases, and the region joining them spans 8 bases. For CDR1 and CDR2, the germline V gene (reference sequence) lists SGHAT and FQDESV. From its cysteine to its phenylalanine, the CDR3 spans 12 amino acids. The kept DNA is CDR3 alone, 36 bases in frame from the first base. Study-level results and caveats: SARS-CoV-2 specificity of the second-wave clones peaking on day 37 was not confirmed. Contracting CD4+ clones turned up mainly in the CM and EM memory subsets, whereas EMRA was where CD8+ clones were enriched. Some responding clones were detected in pre-infection memory, which suggested that pre-existing cross-reactive memory T cells had joined the SARS-CoV-2 response. Clones contracting from day 15 to 85 had balanced CD4/CD8 phenotypes, while a second wave expanding from day 15 to 37 was biased towards CD4+. Only two mild cases were covered by the study, and larger cohorts that include severe cases with pre-infection samples were considered necessary.

The instrument given in TCRdb is Illumina NovaSeq 6000. Using 5'RACE with constant-segment primers, TCRalpha and TCRbeta cDNA libraries were constructed, with sample barcodes and unique molecular identifiers added in the process. Trizol reagent was used to extract RNA from every sample. Libraries were amplified in two PCR steps, with a second sample barcode and Illumina TruSeq adapters added in the second step. Sequencing of libraries was performed on an Illumina NovaSeq with 2 x 150 bp paired-end reads. In the source study's methods: Demultiplexing of reads and collapsing into UMI-guided consensus sequences were performed with migec v1.2.7. With mixcr v2.1.11, UMI consensuses were aligned to TRA and TRB V and J templates and assembled into clonotypes. Clonotypes were classified as expanded or contracted when called significant by both edgeR and NoisET, with noise models trained on biological replicates. For edgeR calls, the cutoffs were a false discovery rate-adjusted p below 0.01 and a log2 fold-change threshold of 1. PCA with hierarchical clustering of max-normalized trajectories of the 1000 most abundant clonotypes was used as exploratory dynamics analysis. Each responding clone was given a CD4 or CD8 phenotype based on the CD4+ and CD8+ repertoires, which had been sequenced separately. The public reads were run again by TCRdb, first through fastp at Q25 and then through MiXCR, and only productive beta chains were kept. Each entry is one CDR3 protein sequence, shown with its most common DNA and genes. TCRdb's processing, not the authors' own work, is the source of the V and J calls. For this sample there are some 450,000 distinct CDR3 sequences; roughly 18% appear just once. 20% to 25% of the sample is taken by the ten largest.

The clonotype comes from a man younger than 30 who had mild COVID-19 (a few samples of this study predate the infection). The sample titles of this study are shuffled in the database, so cell type and time point are left out; the donor was told from shared clones. Sequencing was done on a sample of PBMCs or a T cell subset sorted from them (not recorded which). The sequence links TRBV11-1 to TRBJ2-3; confidence is insufficient to name the D gene. The bases are TGTGCCAGCAGCCCAAGGCAAGATACGCAGTATTTT. It encodes CASSPRQDTQYF.